This T cell receptor beta chain came from a study of shared clonotypes between healthy human individuals. It was across several immunoSEQ plates that each subset's genomic DNA was evenly split. Original handling: ImmunoSEQ output lacked quality scores and full-length reads, limiting matched filtering. Profiling relied on immunoSEQ multiplex PCR, and the TCRdb table lists in-frame clones only, not all of them. V and J calls and clone size are given by that table; D and trimming were obtained from the DNA. The sample has 1.5 million to 2.5 million clones; approximately 95% are singletons. Terminally differentiated effector memory CD45RA+ cells were excluded by CCR7 positive selection of CD45RO-negative cells. Concerning this clone: Antigen unknown.

Deletions cut 5 bases from V and 2 bases from J, with 18 bases between. The germline gives CDR1 SQVTM, CDR2 ANQGSEA. This CDR3 has 16 amino acids. Regarding the study as a whole: Some naive CD4 clonotypes, roughly 5%, turned up in common across several donors. Non-shared clonotypes had lower generation probabilities than clonotypes shared by all four sorted-subset donors.

Sequencing used naive CD8+ T cells sorted from blood. This TCR derives from a man aged 18 to 29 in good health. The chain couples TRBV29-1 to TRBJ1-4, with D possibly matching TRBD1 (6 bases). The CDR3 nucleotides are TGCAGCGTTAAAGTGGGGGCGAAGGGGACTAATGAAAAACTGTTTTTT. It specifies CSVKVGAKGTNEKLFF. Variable domain in full (rest from reference TRBV29-1 and TRBJ1-4): SAVISQKPSRDICQRGTSLTIQCQVDSQVTMMFWYRQQPGQSLTLIATANQGSEATYESGFVIDKFPISRPNLTFSTLTVSNMSPEDSSIYLCSVKVGAKGTNEKLFFGSGTQLSVL.